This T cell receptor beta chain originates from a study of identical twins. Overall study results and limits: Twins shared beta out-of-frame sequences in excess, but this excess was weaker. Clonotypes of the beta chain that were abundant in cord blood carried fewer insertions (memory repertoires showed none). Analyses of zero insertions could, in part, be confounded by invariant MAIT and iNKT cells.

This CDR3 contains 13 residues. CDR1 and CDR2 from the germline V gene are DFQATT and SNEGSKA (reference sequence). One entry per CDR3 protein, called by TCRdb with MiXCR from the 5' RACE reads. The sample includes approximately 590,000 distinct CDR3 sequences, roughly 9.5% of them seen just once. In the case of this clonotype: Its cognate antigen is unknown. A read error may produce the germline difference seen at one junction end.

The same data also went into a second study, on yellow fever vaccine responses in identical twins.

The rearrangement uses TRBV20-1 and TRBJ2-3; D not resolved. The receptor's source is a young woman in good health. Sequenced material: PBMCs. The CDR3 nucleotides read TGCAGTGCTTTCTCAGGAGAAGCAGATACGCATTATTTT. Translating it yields CSAFSGEADTHYF.